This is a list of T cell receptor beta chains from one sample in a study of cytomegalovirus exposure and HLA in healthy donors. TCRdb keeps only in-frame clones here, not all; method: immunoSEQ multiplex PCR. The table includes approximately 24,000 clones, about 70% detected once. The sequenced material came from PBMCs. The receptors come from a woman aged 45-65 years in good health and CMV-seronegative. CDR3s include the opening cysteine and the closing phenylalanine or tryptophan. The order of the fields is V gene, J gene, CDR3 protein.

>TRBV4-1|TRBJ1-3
CASRGLGTVSGNTIYF
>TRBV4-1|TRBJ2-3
CASSHTLTSATDTQYF
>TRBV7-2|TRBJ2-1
CASSEVYGNEQFF
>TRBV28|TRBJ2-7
CASSLALLDSEQYF
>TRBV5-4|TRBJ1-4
CASSLTGPNEKLFF
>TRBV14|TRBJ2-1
CASSHARYEQFF
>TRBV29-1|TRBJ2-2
CSVHWTGSTGELFF
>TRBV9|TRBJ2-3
CASTLGGGTDTQYF
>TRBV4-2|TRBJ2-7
CASSQESPGQGSDEQYF
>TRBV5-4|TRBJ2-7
CASSQTDSLVYEQYF
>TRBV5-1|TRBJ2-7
CASSSSGTWSSEQYF
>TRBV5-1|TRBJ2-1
CASSPGLDRGLMNEQFF
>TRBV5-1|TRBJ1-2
CASSPGQGERGYTF
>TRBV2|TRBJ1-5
CASSHPRQGGHF
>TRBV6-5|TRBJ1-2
CASSPREFNYGYTF
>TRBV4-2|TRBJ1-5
CASSPSSGGDQPQHF
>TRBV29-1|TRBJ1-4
CSVEGTGRGKLFF
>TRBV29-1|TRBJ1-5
CSVEVTGTGGGQPQHF
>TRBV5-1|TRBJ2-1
CASSAGNSYNEQFF
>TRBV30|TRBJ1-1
CACLWGDGTEAFF
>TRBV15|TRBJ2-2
CATSLGSGTGELFF
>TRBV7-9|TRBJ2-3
CASSLIRAGATQYF
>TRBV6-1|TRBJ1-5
CASRDRGYRNQPQHF
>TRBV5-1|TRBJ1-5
CASSRDPGDQPQHF
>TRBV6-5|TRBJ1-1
CASSSPQGGTEAFF
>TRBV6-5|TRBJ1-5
CASSRARDRDQPQHF
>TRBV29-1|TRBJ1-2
CSVEPRRGDYGYTF
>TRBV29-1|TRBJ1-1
CSVVETGLNTEAFF
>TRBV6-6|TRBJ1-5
CASGTALMLQPQHF
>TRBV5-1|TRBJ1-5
CASSFGQGNQPQHF
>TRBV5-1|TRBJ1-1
CASSLNGGRNTEAFF
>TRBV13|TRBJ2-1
CASSLETGYNEQFF
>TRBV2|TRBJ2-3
CASNPAGLLDTQYF
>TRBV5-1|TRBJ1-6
CASSPGWTGGAYNSPLHF
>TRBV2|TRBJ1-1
CASSGTGGRMNTEAFF
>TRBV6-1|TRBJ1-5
CASSIGSMNQPQHF
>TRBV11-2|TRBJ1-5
CASSLGSTNQPQHF
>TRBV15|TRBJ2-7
CATSRGEAYEQYF
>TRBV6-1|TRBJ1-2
CASSEGGVYGYTF
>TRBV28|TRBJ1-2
CASSEPKTYGYTF
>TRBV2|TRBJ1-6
CASSEGQGYSPLHF
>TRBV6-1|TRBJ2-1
CASSGEGLYNEQFF
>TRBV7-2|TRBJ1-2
CASSPDWGGAYGYTF
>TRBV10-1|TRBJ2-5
CASSEGGTRETQYF
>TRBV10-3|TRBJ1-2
CAISELDYGYTF
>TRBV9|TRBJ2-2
CASSVAAGELFF
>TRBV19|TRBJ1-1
CASSSRGSKAFF
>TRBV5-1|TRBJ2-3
CASSLESSGSTHTQYF
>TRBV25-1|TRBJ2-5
CASSAPGETQYF
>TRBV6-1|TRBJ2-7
CASSASATYEQYF
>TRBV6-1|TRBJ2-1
CASSVGGWNEQFF
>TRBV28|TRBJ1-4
CASSFSGTGVEKLFF
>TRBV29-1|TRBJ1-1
CSAQTNTEAFF
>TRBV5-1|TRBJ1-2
CASSWGTGGGYTF
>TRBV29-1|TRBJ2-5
CSVDGVSGSLETQYF
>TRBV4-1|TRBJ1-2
CASSQDGRGRDGYTF